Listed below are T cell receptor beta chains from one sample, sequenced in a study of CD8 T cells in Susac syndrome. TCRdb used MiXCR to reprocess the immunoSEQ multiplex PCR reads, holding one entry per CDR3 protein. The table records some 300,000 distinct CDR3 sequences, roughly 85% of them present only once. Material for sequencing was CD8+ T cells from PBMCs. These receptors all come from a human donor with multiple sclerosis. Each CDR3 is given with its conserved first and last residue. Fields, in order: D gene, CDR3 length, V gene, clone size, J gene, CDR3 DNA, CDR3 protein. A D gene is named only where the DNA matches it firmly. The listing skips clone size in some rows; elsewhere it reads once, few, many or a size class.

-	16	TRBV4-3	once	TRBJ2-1	TGCGCCAGCAGCCAAGATAGGGGCGGTGCCTACAATGAGCAGTTCTTC	CASSQDRGGAYNEQFF
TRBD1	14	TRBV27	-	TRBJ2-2	TGTGCGACCGGGACAGGGGTAAACACCGGGGAGCTGTTTTTT	CATGTGVNTGELFF
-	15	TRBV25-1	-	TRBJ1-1	TGTGCCAGCAGTGAACGAATGGCAGGGAGAACTGAAGCTTTCTTT	CASSERMAGRTEAFF
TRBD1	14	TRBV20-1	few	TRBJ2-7	TGCAGTGCTCAAGGACAGGGGACTTCCTCCGAGCAGTACTTC	CSAQGQGTSSEQYF
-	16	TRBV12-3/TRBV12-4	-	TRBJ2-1	TGTGCCAGCAGTTTAGCGCGAGGGAAAGGGTACAATGAGCAGTTCTTC	CASSLARGKGYNEQFF
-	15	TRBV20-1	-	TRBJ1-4	TGCAGTGCTAACCCGGACCGCCGAGGAGATGAAAAACTGTTTTTT	CSANPDRRGDEKLFF
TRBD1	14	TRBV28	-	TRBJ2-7	TGTGCCAGCAGTTTAAGGGGACAGTACTACGAGCAGTACTTC	CASSLRGQYYEQYF
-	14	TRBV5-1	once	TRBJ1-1	TGCGCCAGCAGCTTGGACGGGAGCGCGGCTGAAGCTTTCTTT	CASSLDGSAAEAFF
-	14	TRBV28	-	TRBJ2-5	TGTGCCAGCAGTTTAGTCCCGGCGGGAGAGACCCAGTACTTC	CASSLVPAGETQYF
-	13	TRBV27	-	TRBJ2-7	TGTGCCAGCAGTTTCTGGCCCCACTACGAGCAGTACTTC	CASSFWPHYEQYF